One sample yielded the 8 T cell receptor beta chains listed below, sequenced in a study of blood T cell repertoires in COVID-19. Some clones are missing from TCRdb's copy, which holds only in-frame ones; the method was immunoSEQ multiplex PCR. The sample has some 260,000 clones, about 70% seen once. The source material was peripheral blood. These receptors were taken from a woman of 80 years or more with acute or convalescent COVID-19.

V gene TRBV5-5 combines with J gene TRBJ2-5; D perhaps matches TRBD2 (5 bases). V gave up 1 base and J gave up 4 bases, with 11 bases separating them. The CDR3 covers 14 residues. From germline, CDR1 is SGHKS and CDR2 YYEKEE (reference sequence). The CDR3 protein is CASSLRGFRETQYF. In DNA form, the CDR3 reads TGTGCCAGCAGCTTGCGAGGGTTCAGAGAGACCCAGTACTTC. The full variable domain, in which reference TRBV5-5 and TRBJ2-5 provide the parts outside the CDR3, is DAGVTQSPTHLIKTRGQQVTLRCSPISGHKSVSWYQQVLGQGPQFIFQYYEKEERGRGNFPDRFSARQFPNYSSELNVNALLLGDSALYLCASSLRGFRETQYFGPGTRLLVL.

V usage is TRBV5-4 and J usage is TRBJ2-3; 13 nucleotides agree with TRBD2. The CDR3 has 17 amino acids. The germline V gene has CDR1 SGHNT and CDR2 YYREEE (reference sequence). Trimming at V came to 3 bases and at J to 2 bases, leaving 6 bases not matched to a gene. In DNA, the CDR3 is TGTGCCAGCAGCTCCCGGACTAGCGGGGGAGACACAGATACGCAGTATTTT. Encoded protein: CASSSRTSGGDTDTQYF.

Regarding this clone: Within the sample, other DNA sequences also encode this same CDR3. V is TRBV2 and J is TRBJ2-2; a possible D gene is TRBD2 (5 bases). Germline-derived CDR1 and CDR2 are SNHLY and FYNNEI. CDR3 length: 13 residues. V was cut by 4 bases and J by 4 bases, with 7 bases left in between. CDR3 sequence: CASSGRGTGELFF. The CDR3 nucleotides are TGTGCCAGCAGTGGTCGGGGCACCGGGGAGCTGTTTTTT.

The V and J genes are TRBV5-1 and TRBJ1-2; 8 nucleotides line up with TRBD1. The CDR3 consists of 15 residues. The V and J ends lost 3 bases and 8 bases, in that order; junction bases with no gene match: 12. Per the germline V gene, CDR1 is SGHRS and CDR2 is YFSETQ. CDR3 coding DNA: TGCGCCAGCAGCTCGGAGACAGGGGTTGGCGGAGGCTACACCTTC. Protein sequence: CASSSETGVGGGYTF.

V and J are TRBV6-6 and TRBJ1-6; TRBD1 agrees at 9 bases. V was pared by 6 bases and J by 9 bases, with 6 bases of the junction left unmatched. The CDR3 covers 14 residues. Germline CDR1 MNHNY, CDR2 SVGAGI (reference sequence). As DNA, the CDR3 is TGTGCCAGCAGGGGCACAGGGGGCGCTTCACCCCTCCACTTT. This gives the protein CASRGTGGASPLHF.

The chain links TRBV5-1 to TRBJ1-2, with a weak D call TRBD1 (5 bases). The CDR3 is 14 residues long. Trimming took off 4 bases at V and 8 bases at J, with 18 bases between the two ends. The germline gives CDR1 SGHRS, CDR2 YFSETQ. The CDR3 sequence: CASSPGGDTEGYTF. CDR3 coding DNA: TGCGCCAGCAGCCCTGGGGGGGATACGGAGGGCTACACCTTC. Using reference TRBV5-1 and TRBJ1-2 for the parts outside the CDR3, the full variable domain is KAGVTQTPRYLIKTRGQQVTLSCSPISGHRSVSWYQQTPGQGLQFLFEYFSETQRNKGNFPGRFSGRQFSNSRSEMNVSTLELGDSALYLCASSPGGDTEGYTFGSGTRLTVV.

In its sample, this clone was seen a few times. The chain employs TRBV10-3 and TRBJ2-3, with TRBD2 as a possible D gene (6 bases). Trimming took off 3 bases at V and 0 bases at J, with 13 bases between the two ends. Germline V gene lookup returns CDR1 ENHRY and CDR2 SYGVKD. The CDR3 is made up of 16 amino acids. CDR3 amino acids: CAISEGAGTSTDTQYF. In nucleotides, the CDR3 is TGTGCCATCAGTGAAGGAGCAGGGACTAGCACAGATACGCAGTATTTT.

This clone came up a few times. The rearrangement links TRBV19 to TRBJ1-1; D not certain. The CDR3 contains 13 residues. V lost 1 base and J 0 bases, leaving 3 bases between the germline ends. Germline lookup yields CDR1 LNHDA and CDR2 SQIVND (reference sequence). Written as DNA, the CDR3 is TGTGCCAGTAGTATAGTAGTGAACACTGAAGCTTTCTTT. It specifies CASSIVVNTEAFF.